The clone carrying this T cell receptor beta chain was observed many times. TCR alpha and TCR beta cDNA libraries with sample barcodes and UMIs came from 5'RACE using constant-segment primers. A single record per CDR3 protein comes from TCRdb applying MiXCR to the 5' RACE reads. The sample records approximately 440,000 distinct CDR3 sequences, 15% to 25% being singletons. The sample is drawn from a study of T-cell memory formation after mild COVID-19. As for the study in general: The TCR clusters were mostly specific to one donor.

The TCR was taken from an adult woman who had mild COVID-19 (a few samples of this study predate the infection). Cell type and time point are not known. Source material: PBMCs or a T cell subset sorted from them (not recorded which).

CDR3 bases: TGTGCCACCAGCGACTCCGGGGACATGGGAGAACTGTACTTC. Translation gives CATSDSGDMGELYF. V is TRBV24-1 and J is TRBJ2-7; a possible D gene is TRBD1 (6 bases). The CDR3 covers 14 residues. CDR1 and CDR2 from the germline V gene are KGHDR and SFDVKD. V lost 7 bases and J lost 12, with 24 bases in between.